This TCR beta chain is from a study of blood T cell repertoires in COVID-19. Study context: Both acute and convalescent COVID-19 samples were obtained from the United States, Italy and Spain. Nucleic acid was either cDNA or gDNA, and it came from T cells, B-cell-depleted T cells, or PBMCs.

Sequenced by immunoSEQ multiplex PCR; TCRdb stores in-frame clones only, minus some. The table has some 240,000 clones, 88% seen once. This clonotype originated in a woman in her seventies with COVID-19, enrolled during active disease. The material sequenced was peripheral blood.

CDR3: CASSSRTGGKEQFF. The CDR3 DNA sequence: TGTGCCAGCAGTAGCCGGACAGGGGGAAAGGAGCAGTTCTTC. The chain carries TRBV6-5 and TRBJ2-1, with 10 bases matching TRBD1. CDR1 is MNHEY and CDR2 is SVGAGI in the germline V gene. The CDR3 runs to 14 residues. J was trimmed by 10 bases and V by 5 bases; bases with no gene match: 8.